Below, 14 T cell receptor beta chains from the same sample are listed, as sequenced in a study of post-analysis software for immune sequencing data. Study-level results: Patients carried four or five TRBV segments more frequently than controls did, and TRBV5-6, TRBV5-1 and TRBV20-1 were among them.

The antigens for these receptors are not known. Every TCR beta cDNA library bore unique molecular identifiers. One entry per CDR3 protein results from TCRdb running MiXCR on the PCR reads. Of approximately 770,000 distinct CDR3 sequences in the sample, roughly 50% were seen once. Sequenced: blood. These TCRs come from a girl aged 10 to 17 with multiple sclerosis.

The count of this clonotype is one. The chain joins TRBV6-5 to TRBJ1-1, with D possibly matching TRBD1 (5 bases). The CDR3 is made up of 13 amino acids. V was pared by 7 bases and J by 4 bases, with 13 bases between. Germline CDR1 is MNHEY and CDR2 is SVGAGI. DNA for the CDR3: TGTGCCAGCACCCTGGGGGGTGCCACTGAAGCTTTCTTT. Translating gives CASTLGGATEAFF.

This chain joins TRBV20-1 and TRBJ2-3; no definite D call. The CDR3 runs 15 residues. V was cut by 3 bases and J by 1 base, with 14 bases left in between. Germline assignment: CDR1 DFQATT and CDR2 SNEGSKA (reference sequence). Written as DNA, the CDR3 is TGCAGTGCTAGTAGGCAGGCTGGGGGCACAGATACGCAGTATTTT. It is translated as CSASRQAGGTDTQYF.

V and J are TRBV28 and TRBJ2-7, with D perhaps matching TRBD1 (8 bases). Trimming took 3 bases from V and 2 from J, leaving 14 bases between them. This CDR3 spans 15 amino acids. Germline CDR1 MDHEN, CDR2 SYDVKM. CDR3 amino acids: CASSFTGGGTYEQYF. The CDR3 DNA sequence: TGTGCCAGCAGTTTTACAGGGGGGGGAACCTACGAGCAGTACTTC.

The V and J genes are TRBV27 and TRBJ1-4; TRBD1 agrees at 7 bases. The germline CDR1 and CDR2 sequences are MNHEY and SMNVEV (reference sequence). V was clipped by 3 bases and J by 6 bases; unmatched bases: 4. CDR3 size: 14 residues. In DNA, the CDR3 is TGTGCCAGCAGTTTTTCGGGGACAGATGAAAAACTGTTTTTT. It encodes CASSFSGTDEKLFF.

The chain has TRBV27 and TRBJ2-5; 10 positions agree with TRBD1. The CDR3 sequence is 17 residues long. With V trimmed by 5 bases and J by 4 bases, 13 bases remained unmatched. The germline V gene has CDR1 MNHEY and CDR2 SMNVEV (reference sequence). The CDR3 loop reads CASSRASATGGGETQYF. In nucleotides, the CDR3 is TGTGCCAGCAGTAGGGCCTCCGCGACAGGGGGCGGAGAGACCCAGTACTTC.

This clonotype was seen a single time. The chain carries TRBV29-1 and TRBJ2-1, with D perhaps being TRBD1 or TRBD2 (5 bases each). The closer fit of TRBJ2-7 to the DNA end suggests the J call may be wrong. The CDR3 runs to 14 residues. Germline assignment: CDR1 SQVTM and CDR2 ANQGSEA. CDR3 in DNA: TGCAGCGTTGCGGGCCTAGCAAGAGGGGATGAGCAGTACTTC. This sequence encodes CSVAGLARGDEQYF.

This clonotype was seen more than once but under ten times. V usage is TRBV10-3 and J usage is TRBJ2-7; 13 bases are shared with TRBD2. After removal of 11 bases from V and 1 base from J, the junction contained 14 bases not matched to a gene. CDR1 and CDR2 (germline): ENHRY, SYGVKD. The CDR3 sequence is 17 residues long. The CDR3 DNA sequence: TGTGCCGCTGCGAGCGGGACTAGCGGGACTTATTCCTACGAGCAGTACTTC. As protein: CAAASGTSGTYSYEQYF.

The CDR3 DNA sequence: TGCGCCAGCAAGGGGGGAGGCCCTGAAGCTTTCTTT. Its protein is CASKGGGPEAFF. The V and J genes are TRBV5-1 and TRBJ1-1; D may be TRBD1 (6 bases). The CDR3 is made up of 12 amino acids. Trimming stripped 6 bases from V and 6 bases from J, with 12 bases between. The germline gives CDR1 SGHRS, CDR2 YFSETQ.

This CDR3 is CASSQTSQGAGGYTF. CDR3 DNA: TGTGCCAGCAGCCAGACCTCACAGGGGGCGGGCGGCTACACCTTC. The chain carries TRBV4-2 and TRBJ1-2; 9 bases are a match to TRBD1. Germline CDR1 LGHNA, CDR2 YNFKEQ. Trimming cost V 3 bases and J 8 bases; bases outside gene matches: 10. This CDR3 has 15 residues.

This clonotype came up a few times. The rearrangement uses TRBV18 and TRBJ2-4, with TRBD1 matching over 10 bases. The J call is uncertain, as TRBJ2-7 better fits the DNA end. The CDR3 loop spans 17 amino acids. Germline CDR1 KGHSH, CDR2 LQKENI. The CDR3 is CASSPTSVGTGVHEQYF. CDR3 DNA: TGTGCCAGCTCACCAACGAGCGTTGGGACAGGGGTCCACGAGCAGTACTTC.

This chain links TRBV3-1 with TRBJ1-5; D remains unclear. The V end was cut by 3 bases, the J end by 5 bases, with 11 bases between. This CDR3 is 14 amino acids long. CDR1 is LGHDT and CDR2 is YNNKEL in the germline V gene (reference sequence). The chain's CDR3 is CASSQASVDQPQHF. The CDR3 region has the DNA TGTGCCAGCAGCCAGGCTTCTGTCGATCAGCCCCAGCATTTT.

The chain combines TRBV5-1 with TRBJ2-1; D might be TRBD1 (5 bases). The germline V gene has CDR1 SGHRS and CDR2 YFSETQ. Trimming shortened V by 3 bases and J by 6 bases, and 10 bases separated the two germline ends. The CDR3 consists of 13 residues. Written as DNA, the CDR3 is TGCGCCAGCAGCTCGACAGTTATCAATGAGCAGTTCTTC. The encoded protein is CASSSTVINEQFF.

The CDR3 nucleotides are TGCGGGGGGACTAGCGGGATCGATGAGCAGTTCTTC. As protein: CGGTSGIDEQFF. The chain couples TRBV20-1 to TRBJ2-1; TRBD2 matches 13 bases. Looked up from germline, CDR1 is DFQATT and CDR2 is SNEGSKA (reference sequence). The CDR3 has 12 residues.

V usage is TRBV7-3 and J usage is TRBJ2-2; D tentatively reads TRBD1 or TRBD2 (5 bases each). The V end was cut by 2 bases, the J end by 0 bases, with 16 bases between. The CDR3 is 18 residues long. Germline V CDR1 and CDR2: SGHTA, FQGTGA. The CDR3 sequence is CASSLGAGSSANTGELFF. As DNA, the CDR3 is TGTGCCAGCAGCTTAGGGGCGGGTTCCTCAGCGAACACCGGGGAGCTGTTTTTT.